A selection of T cell receptor beta chains follows, all from one sample in a study of shared clonotypes between healthy human individuals. Data came from immunoSEQ multiplex PCR; TCRdb stores just in-frame clones and leaves some out. Of a few million clones listed, approximately 92% are singletons. Sequencing input: naive CD8+ T cells from PBMCs. The receptors shown here come from a man younger than 30 in good health. Some clones in this sample may be carry-over from other donors' samples. Each CDR3 is given with its conserved first and last residue. The order of the fields is clone size, D gene, J gene, V gene, CDR3 protein, CDR3 DNA. The D gene is left open where the match is weak. Where a row states a size, it is once, few, many or the class of an expanded clone; other rows omit it.

clone size: NA; D gene: NA; J gene: TRBJ2-2; V gene: TRBV6-5; CDR3 protein: CASSPLSRTGELFF; CDR3 DNA: TGTGCCAGCAGTCCCCTATCCCGGACCGGGGAGCTGTTTTTT
clone size: NA; D gene: NA; J gene: TRBJ1-5; V gene: TRBV5-1; CDR3 protein: CASSPGGSNQPQHF; CDR3 DNA: TGCGCCAGCAGCCCGGGGGGTAGCAATCAGCCCCAGCATTTT
clone size: NA; D gene: NA; J gene: TRBJ2-5; V gene: TRBV28; CDR3 protein: CASSLFRVQETQYF; CDR3 DNA: TGTGCCAGCAGTTTATTCAGGGTCCAAGAGACCCAGTACTTC
clone size: NA; D gene: NA; J gene: TRBJ2-3; V gene: TRBV28; CDR3 protein: CASSFGNSAQYF; CDR3 DNA: TGTGCCAGCAGTTTCGGGAATTCGGCGCAGTATTTT
clone size: NA; D gene: TRBD2; J gene: TRBJ2-5; V gene: TRBV10-3; CDR3 protein: CAIADYWGGETQYF; CDR3 DNA: TGTGCCATCGCGGACTATTGGGGAGGGGAGACCCAGTACTTC
clone size: NA; D gene: NA; J gene: TRBJ1-2; V gene: TRBV28; CDR3 protein: CASSFTDLYGYTF; CDR3 DNA: TGTGCCAGCAGTTTTACCGATCTCTATGGCTACACCTTC
clone size: NA; D gene: TRBD1; J gene: TRBJ1-5; V gene: TRBV7-8; CDR3 protein: CASSPVDRGSNQPQHF; CDR3 DNA: TGTGCCAGCAGCCCAGTGGACAGGGGCAGCAATCAGCCCCAGCATTTT
clone size: once; D gene: TRBD1; J gene: TRBJ2-7; V gene: TRBV13; CDR3 protein: CASSSRTGVGYEQYF; CDR3 DNA: TGTGCCAGCAGCTCCCGGACAGGGGTAGGCTACGAGCAGTACTTC
clone size: NA; D gene: NA; J gene: TRBJ2-7; V gene: TRBV7-9; CDR3 protein: CASSLAWGENYEQYF; CDR3 DNA: TGTGCCAGCAGCTTAGCCTGGGGGGAGAACTACGAGCAGTACTTC
clone size: NA; D gene: NA; J gene: TRBJ2-3; V gene: TRBV13; CDR3 protein: CATPGGDSDTQYF; CDR3 DNA: TGTGCCACACCCGGCGGGGACTCAGATACGCAGTATTTT
clone size: NA; D gene: NA; J gene: TRBJ2-5; V gene: TRBV29-1; CDR3 protein: CSVVGVSSPGGTQYF; CDR3 DNA: TGCAGCGTTGTCGGGGTCTCTAGCCCCGGGGGGACCCAGTACTTC
clone size: NA; D gene: TRBD1; J gene: TRBJ2-7; V gene: TRBV5-1; CDR3 protein: CASSYFPGGQGAYEQYF; CDR3 DNA: TGCGCCAGCAGCTACTTCCCGGGGGGACAGGGAGCCTACGAGCAGTACTTC
clone size: NA; D gene: NA; J gene: TRBJ2-3; V gene: TRBV15; CDR3 protein: CATTLWGGTDTQYF; CDR3 DNA: TGTGCCACCACTCTGTGGGGAGGCACAGATACGCAGTATTTT
clone size: once; D gene: TRBD2; J gene: TRBJ2-1; V gene: TRBV4-3; CDR3 protein: CASSSGLALNEQFF; CDR3 DNA: TGCGCCAGCAGCTCGGGACTAGCCCTCAATGAGCAGTTCTTC
clone size: NA; D gene: NA; J gene: TRBJ1-5; V gene: TRBV28; CDR3 protein: CASSSPSARGNQPQHF; CDR3 DNA: TGTGCCAGCAGTTCTCCGTCGGCTAGAGGGAATCAGCCCCAGCATTTT
clone size: once; D gene: NA; J gene: TRBJ1-3; V gene: TRBV4-1; CDR3 protein: CASSPPNQGFSGNTIYF; CDR3 DNA: TGCGCCAGCAGCCCCCCCAACCAGGGGTTCTCTGGAAACACCATATATTTT
clone size: NA; D gene: TRBD1; J gene: TRBJ2-1; V gene: TRBV5-1; CDR3 protein: CASSLRPLGQQGAYNEQFF; CDR3 DNA: TGCGCCAGCAGTCTCCGGCCTTTAGGGCAACAGGGGGCCTACAATGAGCAGTTCTTC
clone size: NA; D gene: NA; J gene: TRBJ2-2; V gene: TRBV6-6; CDR3 protein: CASSYRTSGGSGELFF; CDR3 DNA: TGTGCCAGCAGTTATCGGACCTCCGGCGGGTCCGGGGAGCTGTTTTTT
clone size: NA; D gene: NA; J gene: TRBJ2-7; V gene: TRBV14; CDR3 protein: CASSQREIYYEQYF; CDR3 DNA: TGTGCCAGCAGCCAAAGAGAAATCTACTACGAGCAGTACTTC
clone size: NA; D gene: NA; J gene: TRBJ1-1; V gene: TRBV11-3; CDR3 protein: CASSFLSHTEAFF; CDR3 DNA: TGTGCCAGCAGCTTCTTGTCTCATACTGAAGCTTTCTTT